Listed below are T cell receptor beta chains from one sample, sequenced in a study of blood T cell repertoires in COVID-19. Only in-frame clones appear in the TCRdb table, and some are missing; sequencing was by immunoSEQ multiplex PCR. The sample has fewer than 90,000 clones, more than 80% seen once; the top ten hold approximately 6.8%. Sequencing used peripheral blood. The receptor set was obtained from a woman of 80 years or more with active COVID-19. CDR3s include the opening cysteine and the closing phenylalanine or tryptophan. The D gene is left open where the match is weak. A row's size may be missing; if present it is once, few, many or a size class.

V gene: TRBV3-1/TRBV3-2; J gene: TRBJ2-3; clone size: once; D gene: TRBD2; CDR3 protein: CASSRTSGKYTDTQYF; CDR3 DNA: TGTGCCAGCAGCCGGACTAGCGGGAAATACACAGATACGCAGTATTTT
V gene: TRBV4-1; J gene: TRBJ2-2; clone size: .; D gene: TRBD1; CDR3 protein: CASSQNTGVKLKAGELFF; CDR3 DNA: TGCGCCAGCAGCCAAAATACAGGGGTCAAGTTAAAAGCCGGGGAGCTGTTTTTT
V gene: TRBV5-4; J gene: TRBJ1-6; clone size: .; D gene: TRBD1; CDR3 protein: CASSPGQNNSPLHF; CDR3 DNA: TGTGCCAGCAGCCCGGGACAGAATAATTCACCCCTCCACTTT
V gene: TRBV19; J gene: TRBJ2-1; clone size: .; D gene: TRBD2; CDR3 protein: CASSIVGPLAGYNEQFF; CDR3 DNA: TGTGCCAGTAGTATAGTGGGACCCCTAGCGGGATACAATGAGCAGTTCTTC
V gene: TRBV6-6; J gene: TRBJ2-5; clone size: .; D gene: .; CDR3 protein: CASTFRGAQETQYF; CDR3 DNA: TGTGCCAGCACCTTCAGGGGGGCACAAGAGACCCAGTACTTC
V gene: TRBV30; J gene: TRBJ2-1; clone size: .; D gene: .; CDR3 protein: CAWRGGGLPSWEQFF; CDR3 DNA: TGTGCCTGGAGAGGGGGGGGACTACCGTCGTGGGAGCAGTTCTTC
V gene: TRBV27; J gene: TRBJ2-5; clone size: .; D gene: TRBD1; CDR3 protein: CASRLDRGPHTQYF; CDR3 DNA: TGTGCCAGCAGACTTGACAGGGGCCCGCACACCCAGTACTTC
V gene: TRBV7-6; J gene: TRBJ2-7; clone size: .; D gene: TRBD1; CDR3 protein: CASSLVGQGALNEQYF; CDR3 DNA: TGTGCCAGCAGCTTAGTTGGTCAGGGGGCGCTCAACGAGCAGTACTTC
V gene: TRBV20-1; J gene: TRBJ2-7; clone size: .; D gene: TRBD1; CDR3 protein: CSASGRQGAGEQYF; CDR3 DNA: TGCAGTGCTAGTGGTAGGCAGGGGGCGGGGGAGCAGTACTTC
V gene: TRBV9; J gene: TRBJ1-2; clone size: .; D gene: TRBD1; CDR3 protein: CASSVEPTGDYGYTF; CDR3 DNA: TGTGCCAGCAGCGTAGAACCGACAGGGGACTATGGCTACACCTTC
V gene: TRBV9; J gene: TRBJ2-7; clone size: once; D gene: .; CDR3 protein: CASSVEGAGAEQYF; CDR3 DNA: TGTGCCAGCAGCGTGGAGGGGGCAGGGGCCGAGCAGTACTTC
V gene: TRBV4-3; J gene: TRBJ1-1; clone size: .; D gene: TRBD1; CDR3 protein: CASSRDRVSTEAFF; CDR3 DNA: TGCGCCAGCAGCCGTGACAGGGTGTCCACTGAAGCTTTCTTT
V gene: TRBV9; J gene: TRBJ2-1; clone size: .; D gene: .; CDR3 protein: CASSPSGEPNNEQFF; CDR3 DNA: TGTGCCAGCAGCCCCTCGGGGGAGCCGAATAATGAGCAGTTCTTC
V gene: TRBV7-2; J gene: TRBJ2-5; clone size: .; D gene: TRBD2; CDR3 protein: CASSLLRTSGRAIEETQYF; CDR3 DNA: TGTGCCAGCAGCTTACTGAGGACTAGCGGGAGAGCGATTGAAGAGACCCAGTACTTC
V gene: TRBV9; J gene: TRBJ2-1; clone size: .; D gene: TRBD2; CDR3 protein: CASSVVFGAGDEQFF; CDR3 DNA: TGTGCCAGCAGCGTAGTATTCGGAGCGGGAGATGAGCAGTTCTTC
V gene: TRBV7-9; J gene: TRBJ1-5; clone size: .; D gene: .; CDR3 protein: CASSLVGQQPQHF; CDR3 DNA: TGTGCCAGCAGCTTAGTGGGCCAACAGCCCCAGCATTTT
V gene: TRBV5-8; J gene: TRBJ2-1; clone size: .; D gene: .; CDR3 protein: CASSLGQALYNEQFF; CDR3 DNA: TGTGCCAGCAGCTTGGGGCAGGCTCTATACAATGAGCAGTTCTTC
V gene: TRBV3-1/TRBV3-2; J gene: TRBJ1-2; clone size: .; D gene: .; CDR3 protein: CASSPGEMSGGGYTF; CDR3 DNA: TGTGCCAGCAGCCCAGGGGAAATGTCAGGCGGTGGCTACACCTTC
V gene: TRBV10-3; J gene: TRBJ2-5; clone size: .; D gene: .; CDR3 protein: CAISETEETQYF; CDR3 DNA: TGTGCCATCAGTGAGACCGAGGAGACCCAGTACTTC
V gene: TRBV14; J gene: TRBJ1-2; clone size: .; D gene: .; CDR3 protein: CASSQEAPGRSLYGYTF; CDR3 DNA: TGTGCCAGCAGCCAAGAGGCCCCAGGGCGATCACTCTATGGCTACACCTTC
V gene: TRBV9; J gene: TRBJ2-3; clone size: .; D gene: TRBD1; CDR3 protein: CASSDTGQADTQYF; CDR3 DNA: TGTGCCAGCAGCGACACCGGACAGGCGGATACGCAGTATTTT
V gene: TRBV4-3; J gene: TRBJ2-1; clone size: .; D gene: .; CDR3 protein: CASSLAGNAPDNEQFF; CDR3 DNA: TGCGCCAGCAGCCTGGCCGGGAACGCCCCGGACAATGAGCAGTTCTTC
V gene: TRBV5-4; J gene: TRBJ2-5; clone size: once; D gene: .; CDR3 protein: CASSLAPYQETQYF; CDR3 DNA: TGTGCCAGCAGCTTGGCCCCCTATCAAGAGACCCAGTACTTC
V gene: TRBV7-3; J gene: TRBJ1-1; clone size: .; D gene: .; CDR3 protein: CASSLIGGGTEAFF; CDR3 DNA: TGTGCCAGCAGCTTAATAGGCGGGGGGACTGAAGCTTTCTTT
V gene: TRBV9; J gene: TRBJ1-5; clone size: .; D gene: .; CDR3 protein: CASSRSGLDQPQHF; CDR3 DNA: TGTGCCAGCAGTCGCTCAGGGTTGGATCAGCCCCAGCATTTT
V gene: TRBV27; J gene: TRBJ2-3; clone size: .; D gene: TRBD1; CDR3 protein: CASSTWDRATDTQYF; CDR3 DNA: TGTGCCAGCAGTACCTGGGACAGGGCCACAGATACGCAGTATTTT
V gene: TRBV5-4; J gene: TRBJ2-2; clone size: few; D gene: .; CDR3 protein: CASSLNLNTGELFF; CDR3 DNA: TGTGCCAGCAGCTTGAATCTCAACACCGGGGAGCTGTTTTTT
V gene: TRBV9; J gene: TRBJ2-3; clone size: .; D gene: .; CDR3 protein: CASSVAPSPRDTQYF; CDR3 DNA: TGTGCCAGCAGCGTAGCTCCGAGCCCCCGGGATACGCAGTATTTT
V gene: TRBV7-2; J gene: TRBJ1-2; clone size: .; D gene: .; CDR3 protein: CASSPALQGGGGYTF; CDR3 DNA: TGTGCCAGCAGCCCTGCCCTCCAGGGCGGGGGTGGCTACACCTTC
V gene: TRBV19; J gene: TRBJ2-3; clone size: .; D gene: .; CDR3 protein: CASSSTGRADTQYF; CDR3 DNA: TGTGCCAGTAGTTCCACGGGTCGAGCAGATACGCAGTATTTT
V gene: TRBV28; J gene: TRBJ2-2; clone size: .; D gene: .; CDR3 protein: CASSLGRAGTGELFF; CDR3 DNA: TGTGCCAGCAGTTTAGGAAGGGCGGGGACCGGGGAGCTGTTTTTT